A single sample gave rise to the 10 T cell receptor beta chains below, sequenced in a study of T cell responses to AZD1222 COVID-19 vaccine. Using immunoSEQ multiplex PCR, the repertoire was profiled, and TCRdb retains in-frame clones only, with some absent. The profile covers 150,000 or so clones, with roughly nine tenths appearing a single time and approximately 1.6% taken by the ten largest. Sequencing used peripheral blood, obtained 28 days after the second AZD1222 dose. Receptors originate from an adult who received the AZD1222 COVID-19 vaccine.

This sequence joins TRBV30 and TRBJ2-1, with D possibly matching TRBD2 (5 bases). V was trimmed by 6 bases and J by 4 bases, leaving 16 bases between them. CDR1 is GTSNPN, CDR2 SVGIG, per germline (reference sequence). CDR3 length equals 14 residues. In DNA, the CDR3 is TGTGCCTGTGCTGGGGTAGCGAAATACAATGAGCAGTTCTTC. Protein sequence: CACAGVAKYNEQFF.

This chain uses TRBV12-3 or TRBV12-4 with TRBJ1-4; tentatively, D is TRBD1 (5 bases). The CDR3 has 11 residues. Deletions cut 9 bases from V and 10 bases from J, with 12 bases between. CDR3 in amino acids: CASTPGTKLFF. The CDR3 DNA follows: TGTGCCAGTACCCCTGGGACAAAACTGTTTTTT.

The V and J genes are TRBV27 and TRBJ2-3, with D unclear. CDR1 MNHEY and CDR2 SMNVEV come from the germline V gene (reference sequence). The CDR3 runs to 14 residues. The germline V and J ends were trimmed by 0 bases and 5 bases, with 9 bases remaining between them. The CDR3 sequence is CASSLSAPRDTQYF. The CDR3 nucleotides are TGTGCCAGCAGTTTATCGGCCCCCCGAGATACGCAGTATTTT.

The CDR3 here is CASSLAARGQGYTF. The CDR3 coding sequence is TGTGCCAGCAGCTTAGCCGCCAGGGGGCAAGGCTACACCTTC. V usage is TRBV7-9 and J usage is TRBJ1-2; TRBD1 agrees at 8 bases. V gave up 0 bases and J gave up 8 bases; unmatched junction bases: 5. There are 14 residues in the CDR3. Germline V gene data show CDR1 as SEHNR and CDR2 as FQNEAQ (reference sequence).

The chain recombines TRBV6-5 with TRBJ1-1, with 11 bases identical to TRBD1. V gave up 6 bases and J gave up 2 bases; unmatched junction bases: 5. Looked up from germline, CDR1 is MNHEY and CDR2 is SVGAGI. The CDR3 length is 15 residues. CDR3 coding DNA: TGTGCCAGCAGGGACAGGGGGCAAACAAACACTGAAGCTTTCTTT. Amino acid sequence: CASRDRGQTNTEAFF.

The chain has TRBV7-9 and TRBJ1-6; D remains ambiguous. From germline, CDR1 is SEHNR and CDR2 FQNEAQ (reference sequence). CDR3 length equals 14 residues. Trimming took 4 bases from V and 7 from J, leaving 11 bases between them. The CDR3 protein is CASSYGSRNSPLHF. For the CDR3, the DNA is TGTGCCAGCAGCTACGGAAGTCGGAATTCACCCCTCCACTTT.

The V gene is TRBV6-1, the J gene TRBJ2-2, with 10 nucleotides matching TRBD2. The germline V gene encodes CDR1 MNHNS and CDR2 SASEGT. V dropped 2 bases and J dropped 6; count of bases not matched to a gene: 6. The CDR3 runs 16 residues. The CDR3 reads CASSEPGLARAGELFF. The CDR3, as DNA: TGTGCCAGCAGTGAACCGGGACTAGCGAGAGCCGGGGAGCTGTTTTTT.

The chain links TRBV10-3 to TRBJ1-1; no definite D call. CDR3 size: 14 residues. Germline CDR1 and CDR2: ENHRY and SYGVKD. V was pared by 7 bases and J by 4 bases, with 16 bases between. The CDR3 here is CAITVRAEGTEAFF. In nucleotides, the CDR3 is TGTGCCATCACCGTCCGGGCGGAGGGCACTGAAGCTTTCTTT.

The chain employs TRBV6-5 and TRBJ1-1, with 8 bases fitting TRBD1. Germline CDR1 reads MNHEY; CDR2 reads SVGAGI. This CDR3 is built from 11 residues. V shed 7 bases and J 7 bases; nucleotides not matched to a gene: 2. CDR3 protein: CASTTGGEAFF. The CDR3 DNA reads as TGTGCCAGCACCACAGGGGGTGAAGCTTTCTTT.

This chain connects TRBV29-1 to TRBJ1-4; TRBD1 aligns across 7 bases. The CDR3 extends over 13 amino acids. Per the germline V gene, CDR1 is SQVTM and CDR2 is ANQGSEA. V shed 6 bases, J shed 7 bases, and the junction held 8 bases outside the gene matches. The CDR3: CSVGPGGSEKLFF. The DNA for the CDR3 is TGCAGCGTGGGGCCAGGGGGTAGTGAAAAACTGTTTTTT.